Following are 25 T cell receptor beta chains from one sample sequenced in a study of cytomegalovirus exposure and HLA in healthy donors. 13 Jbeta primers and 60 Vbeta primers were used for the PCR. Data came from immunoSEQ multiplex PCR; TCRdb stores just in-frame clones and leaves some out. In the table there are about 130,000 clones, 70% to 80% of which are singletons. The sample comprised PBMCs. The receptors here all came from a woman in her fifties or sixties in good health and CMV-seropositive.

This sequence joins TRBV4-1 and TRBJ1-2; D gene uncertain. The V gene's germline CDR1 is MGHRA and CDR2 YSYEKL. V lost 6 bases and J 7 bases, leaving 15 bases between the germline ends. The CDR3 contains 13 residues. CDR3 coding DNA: TGCGCCAGCAGGAGTGCGGGTTTTGGTGGCTACACCTTC. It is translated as CASRSAGFGGYTF.

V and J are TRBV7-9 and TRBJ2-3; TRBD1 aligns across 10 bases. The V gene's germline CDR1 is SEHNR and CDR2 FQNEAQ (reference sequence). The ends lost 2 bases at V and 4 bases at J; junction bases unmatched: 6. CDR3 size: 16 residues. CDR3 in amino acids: CASSLSGTGVADTQYF. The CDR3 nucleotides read TGTGCCAGCAGCTTATCCGGGACAGGGGTGGCAGATACGCAGTATTTT.

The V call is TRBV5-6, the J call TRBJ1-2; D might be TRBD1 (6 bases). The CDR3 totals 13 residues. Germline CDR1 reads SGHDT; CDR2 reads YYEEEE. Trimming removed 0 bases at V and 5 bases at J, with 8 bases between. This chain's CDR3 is CASSLGQEYGYTF. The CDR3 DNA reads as TGTGCCAGCAGCTTGGGACAGGAGTATGGCTACACCTTC.

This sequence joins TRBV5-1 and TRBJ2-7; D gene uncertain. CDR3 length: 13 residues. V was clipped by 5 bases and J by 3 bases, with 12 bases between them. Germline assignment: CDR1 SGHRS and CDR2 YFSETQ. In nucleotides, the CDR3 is TGCGCCAGCAGATCTCAGGTTAACTACGAGCAGTACTTC. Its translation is CASRSQVNYEQYF.

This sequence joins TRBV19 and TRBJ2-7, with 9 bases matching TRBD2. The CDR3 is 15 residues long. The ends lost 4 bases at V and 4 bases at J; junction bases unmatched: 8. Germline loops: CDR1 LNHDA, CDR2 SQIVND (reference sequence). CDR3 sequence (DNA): TGTGCCAGTAGTAGCACCAGCGGGAGGAGTTACGAGCAGTACTTC. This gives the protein CASSSTSGRSYEQYF.

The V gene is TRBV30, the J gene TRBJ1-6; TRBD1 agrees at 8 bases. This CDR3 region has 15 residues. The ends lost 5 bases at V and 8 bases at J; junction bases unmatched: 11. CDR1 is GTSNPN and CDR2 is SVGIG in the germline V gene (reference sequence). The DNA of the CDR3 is TGTGCCTGGGTGGACAGGGTAAGAGGGGATTCACCCCTCCACTTT. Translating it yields CAWVDRVRGDSPLHF.

The CDR3 is CASKETGMNTEAFF. In DNA, the CDR3 is TGTGCCAGTAAAGAGACGGGGATGAACACTGAAGCTTTCTTT. The rearrangement uses TRBV19 and TRBJ1-1; D gene unclear. Germline CDR1 reads LNHDA; CDR2 reads SQIVND (reference sequence). Trimming took 7 bases from V and 0 from J, leaving 12 bases between them. The CDR3 contains 14 residues.

DNA for the CDR3: TGTGCCAGCAGACTTACAGGGGCCAATCAGCCCCAGCATTTT. This codes for CASRLTGANQPQHF. The gene calls are TRBV6-5 and TRBJ1-5; TRBD1 matches 7 bases. Germline CDR1 MNHEY, CDR2 SVGAGI. The CDR3 has 14 residues. With V trimmed by 6 bases and J by 3 bases, 5 bases remained unmatched.

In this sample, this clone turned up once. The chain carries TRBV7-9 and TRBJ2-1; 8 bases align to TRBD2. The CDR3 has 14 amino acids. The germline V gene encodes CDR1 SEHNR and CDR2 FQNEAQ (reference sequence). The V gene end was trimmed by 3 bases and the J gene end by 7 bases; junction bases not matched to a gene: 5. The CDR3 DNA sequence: TGTGCCAGCAGCTTCGGGCGGGAGGTAAATGAGCAGTTCTTC. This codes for CASSFGREVNEQFF.

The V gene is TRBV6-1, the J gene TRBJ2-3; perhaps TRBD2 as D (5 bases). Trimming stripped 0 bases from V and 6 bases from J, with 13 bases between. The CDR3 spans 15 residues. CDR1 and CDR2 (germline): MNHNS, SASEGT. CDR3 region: CASSEARAPRDTQYF. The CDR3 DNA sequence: TGTGCCAGCAGTGAAGCGCGGGCACCCCGGGATACGCAGTATTTT.

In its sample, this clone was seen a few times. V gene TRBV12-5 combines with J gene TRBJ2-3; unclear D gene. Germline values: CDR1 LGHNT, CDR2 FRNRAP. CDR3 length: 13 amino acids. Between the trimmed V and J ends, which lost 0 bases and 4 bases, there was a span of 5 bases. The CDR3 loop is CASGLVPADTQYF. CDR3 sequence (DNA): TGTGCTAGTGGTTTGGTACCGGCAGATACGCAGTATTTT.

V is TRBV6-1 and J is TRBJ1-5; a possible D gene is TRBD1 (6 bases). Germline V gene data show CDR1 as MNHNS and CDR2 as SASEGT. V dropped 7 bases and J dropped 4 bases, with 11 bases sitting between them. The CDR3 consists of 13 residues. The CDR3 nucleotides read TGTGCCAGCACGGAACAGGGAAATCAGCCCCAGCATTTT. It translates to CASTEQGNQPQHF.

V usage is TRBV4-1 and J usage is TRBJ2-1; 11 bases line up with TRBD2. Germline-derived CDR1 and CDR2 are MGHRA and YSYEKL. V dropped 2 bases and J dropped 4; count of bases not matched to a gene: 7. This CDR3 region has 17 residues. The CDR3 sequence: CASSQPTSGMRYNEQFF. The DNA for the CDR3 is TGCGCCAGCAGCCAACCGACTAGCGGGATGAGGTACAATGAGCAGTTCTTC.

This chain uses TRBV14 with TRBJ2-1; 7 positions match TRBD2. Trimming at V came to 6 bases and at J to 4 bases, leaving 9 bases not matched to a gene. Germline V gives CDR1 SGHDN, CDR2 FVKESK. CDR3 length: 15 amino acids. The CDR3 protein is CASRHTSDSYNEQFF. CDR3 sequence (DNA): TGTGCCAGCAGACATACTAGCGATTCATACAATGAGCAGTTCTTC.

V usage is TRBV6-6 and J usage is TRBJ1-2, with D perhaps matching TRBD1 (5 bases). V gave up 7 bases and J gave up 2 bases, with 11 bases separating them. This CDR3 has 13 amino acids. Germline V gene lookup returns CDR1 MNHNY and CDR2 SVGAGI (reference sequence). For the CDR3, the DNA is TGTGCCAGCACCAGGGAGGGAAACTATGGCTACACCTTC. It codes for CASTREGNYGYTF.

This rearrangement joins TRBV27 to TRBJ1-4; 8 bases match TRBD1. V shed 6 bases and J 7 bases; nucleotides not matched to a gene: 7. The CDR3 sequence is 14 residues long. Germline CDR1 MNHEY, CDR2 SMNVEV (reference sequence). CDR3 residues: CASRLQGGGEKLFF. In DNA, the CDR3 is TGTGCCAGCAGGCTACAGGGGGGGGGTGAAAAACTGTTTTTT.

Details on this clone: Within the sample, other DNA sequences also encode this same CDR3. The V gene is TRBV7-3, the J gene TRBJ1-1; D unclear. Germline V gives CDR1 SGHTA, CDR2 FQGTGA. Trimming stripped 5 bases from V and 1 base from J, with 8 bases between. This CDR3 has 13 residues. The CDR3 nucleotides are TGTGCCAGCAGCCTACGTAGGAACACTGAAGCTTTCTTT. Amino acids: CASSLRRNTEAFF.

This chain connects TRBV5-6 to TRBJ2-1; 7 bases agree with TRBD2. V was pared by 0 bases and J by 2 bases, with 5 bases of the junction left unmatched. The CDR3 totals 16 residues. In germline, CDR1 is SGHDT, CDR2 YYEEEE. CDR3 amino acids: CASSLENGRTYNEQFF. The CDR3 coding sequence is TGTGCCAGCAGCTTGGAGAACGGGAGGACCTACAATGAGCAGTTCTTC.

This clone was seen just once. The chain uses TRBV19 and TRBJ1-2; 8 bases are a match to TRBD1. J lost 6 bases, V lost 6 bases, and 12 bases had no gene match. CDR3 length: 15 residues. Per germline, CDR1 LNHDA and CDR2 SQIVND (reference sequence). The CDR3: CASRSFGQGIDGYTF. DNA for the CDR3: TGTGCCAGTAGATCGTTCGGACAGGGAATCGATGGCTACACCTTC. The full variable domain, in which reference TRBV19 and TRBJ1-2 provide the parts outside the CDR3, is DGGITQSPKYLFRKEGQNVTLSCEQNLNHDAMYWYRQDPGQGLRLIYYSQIVNDFQKGDIAEGYSVSREKKESFPLTVTSAQKNPTAFYLCASRSFGQGIDGYTFGSGTRLTVV.

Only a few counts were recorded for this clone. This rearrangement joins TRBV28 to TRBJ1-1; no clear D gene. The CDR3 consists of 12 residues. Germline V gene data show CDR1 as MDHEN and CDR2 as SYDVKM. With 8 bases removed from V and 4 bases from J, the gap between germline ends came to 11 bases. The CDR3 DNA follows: TGTGCCAGCGCCGGGTTGTCCACTGAAGCTTTCTTT. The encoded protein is CASAGLSTEAFF.

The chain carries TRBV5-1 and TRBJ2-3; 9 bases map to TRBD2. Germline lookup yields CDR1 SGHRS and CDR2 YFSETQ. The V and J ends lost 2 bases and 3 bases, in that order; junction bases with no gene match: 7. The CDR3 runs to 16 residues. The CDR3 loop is CASSLGSGSGTDTQYF. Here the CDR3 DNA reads TGCGCCAGCAGCTTAGGTAGCGGGAGTGGAACAGATACGCAGTATTTT.

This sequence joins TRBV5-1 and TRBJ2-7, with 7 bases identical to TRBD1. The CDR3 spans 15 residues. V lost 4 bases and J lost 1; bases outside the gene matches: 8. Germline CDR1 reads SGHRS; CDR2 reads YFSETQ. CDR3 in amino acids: CASSPRQGTSYEQYF. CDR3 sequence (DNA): TGCGCCAGCAGCCCGAGACAGGGAACATCCTACGAGCAGTACTTC.

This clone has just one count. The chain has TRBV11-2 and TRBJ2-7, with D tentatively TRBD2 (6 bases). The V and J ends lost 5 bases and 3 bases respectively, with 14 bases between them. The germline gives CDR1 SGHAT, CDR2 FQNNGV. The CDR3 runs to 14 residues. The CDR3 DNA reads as TGTGCCAGCAGCCGAGACGGGAGCGACTACGAGCAGTACTTC. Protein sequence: CASSRDGSDYEQYF. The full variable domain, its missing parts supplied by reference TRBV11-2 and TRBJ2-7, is EAGVAQSPRYKIIEKRQSVAFWCNPISGHATLYWYQQILGQGPKLLIQFQNNGVVDDSQLPKDRFSAERLKGVDSTLKIQPAKLEDSAVYLCASSRDGSDYEQYFGPGTRLTVT.

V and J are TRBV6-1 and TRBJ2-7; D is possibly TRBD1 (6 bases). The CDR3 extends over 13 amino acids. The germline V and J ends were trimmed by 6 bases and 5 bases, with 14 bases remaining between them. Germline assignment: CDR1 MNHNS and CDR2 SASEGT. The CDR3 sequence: CASRDRTVDEQYF. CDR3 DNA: TGTGCCAGCAGAGACAGGACAGTGGACGAGCAGTACTTC.

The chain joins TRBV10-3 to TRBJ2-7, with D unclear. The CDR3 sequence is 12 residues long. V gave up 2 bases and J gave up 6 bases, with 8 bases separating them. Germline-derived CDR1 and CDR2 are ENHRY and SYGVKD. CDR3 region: CAISENESEQYF. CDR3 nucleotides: TGTGCCATCAGTGAGAACGAGAGCGAGCAGTACTTC.